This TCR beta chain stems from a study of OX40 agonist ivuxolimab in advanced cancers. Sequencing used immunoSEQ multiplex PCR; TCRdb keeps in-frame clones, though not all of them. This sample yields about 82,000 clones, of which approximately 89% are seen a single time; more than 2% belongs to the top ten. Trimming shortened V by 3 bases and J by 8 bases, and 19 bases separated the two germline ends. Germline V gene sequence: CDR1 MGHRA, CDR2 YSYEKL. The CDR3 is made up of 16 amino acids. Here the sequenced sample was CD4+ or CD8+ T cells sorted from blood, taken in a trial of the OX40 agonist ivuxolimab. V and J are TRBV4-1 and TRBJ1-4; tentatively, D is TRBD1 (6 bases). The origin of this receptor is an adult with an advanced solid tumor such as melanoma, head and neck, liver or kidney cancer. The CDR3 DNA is TGCGCCAGCAGCCAGTCCTCTGGGAGGGGGAGAGAAAAACTGTTTTTT. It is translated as CASSQSSGRGREKLFF.